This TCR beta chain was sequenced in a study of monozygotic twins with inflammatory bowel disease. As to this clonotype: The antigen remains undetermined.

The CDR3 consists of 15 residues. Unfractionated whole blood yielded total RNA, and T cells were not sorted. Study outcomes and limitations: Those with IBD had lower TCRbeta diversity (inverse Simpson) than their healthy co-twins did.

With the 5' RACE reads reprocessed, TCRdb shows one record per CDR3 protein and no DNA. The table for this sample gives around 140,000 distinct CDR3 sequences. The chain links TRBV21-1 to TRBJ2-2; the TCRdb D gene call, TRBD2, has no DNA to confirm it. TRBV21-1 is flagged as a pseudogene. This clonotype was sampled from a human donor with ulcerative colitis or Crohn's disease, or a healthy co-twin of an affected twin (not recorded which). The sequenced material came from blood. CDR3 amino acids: CASSKRVGNTGELFF.